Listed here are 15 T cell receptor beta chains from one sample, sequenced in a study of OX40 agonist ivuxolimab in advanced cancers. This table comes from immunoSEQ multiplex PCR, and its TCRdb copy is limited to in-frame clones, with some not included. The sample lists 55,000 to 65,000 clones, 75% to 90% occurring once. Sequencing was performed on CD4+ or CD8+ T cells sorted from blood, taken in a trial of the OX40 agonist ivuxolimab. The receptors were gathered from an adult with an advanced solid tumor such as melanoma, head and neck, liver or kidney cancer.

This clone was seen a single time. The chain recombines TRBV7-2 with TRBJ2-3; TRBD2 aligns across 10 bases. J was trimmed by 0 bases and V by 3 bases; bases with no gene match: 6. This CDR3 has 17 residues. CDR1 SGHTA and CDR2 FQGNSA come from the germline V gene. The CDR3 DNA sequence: TGTGCCAGCAGCTTGGCCCCTAGCGGGGGAAGCACAGATACGCAGTATTTT. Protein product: CASSLAPSGGSTDTQYF.

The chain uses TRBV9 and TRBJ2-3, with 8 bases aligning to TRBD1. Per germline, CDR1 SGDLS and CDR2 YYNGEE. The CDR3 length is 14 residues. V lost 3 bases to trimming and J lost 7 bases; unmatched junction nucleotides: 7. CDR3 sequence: CASSAGQGSHTQYF. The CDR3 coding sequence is TGTGCCAGCAGCGCCGGACAGGGTAGTCATACGCAGTATTTT.

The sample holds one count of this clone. CDR3: CASSADRAVTEAFF. CDR3 bases: TGTGCCAGCAGCGCGGACAGGGCTGTCACTGAAGCTTTCTTT. The chain uses TRBV5-4 and TRBJ1-1, with 8 positions matching TRBD1. Germline V CDR1 and CDR2: SGHNT, YYREEE (reference sequence). With 4 bases clipped from V and 4 bases from J, the junction kept 6 bases outside the gene matches. The CDR3 is 14 amino acids.

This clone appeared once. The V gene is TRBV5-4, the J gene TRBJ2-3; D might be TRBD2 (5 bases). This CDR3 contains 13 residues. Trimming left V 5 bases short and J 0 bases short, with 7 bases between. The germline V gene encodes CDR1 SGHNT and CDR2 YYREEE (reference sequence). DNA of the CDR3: TGTGCCAGCAGGCGGACTAGCACAGATACGCAGTATTTT. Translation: CASRRTSTDTQYF.

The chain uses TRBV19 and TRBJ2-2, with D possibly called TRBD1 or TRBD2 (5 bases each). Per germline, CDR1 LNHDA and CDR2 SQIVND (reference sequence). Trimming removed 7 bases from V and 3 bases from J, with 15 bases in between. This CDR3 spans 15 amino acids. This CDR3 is CASIRGGWDTGELFF. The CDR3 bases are TGTGCCAGTATCCGTGGGGGTTGGGACACCGGGGAGCTGTTTTTT.

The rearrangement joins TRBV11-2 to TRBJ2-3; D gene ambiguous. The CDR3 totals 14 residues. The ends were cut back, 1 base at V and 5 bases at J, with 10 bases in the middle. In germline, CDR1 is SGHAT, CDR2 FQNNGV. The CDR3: CASSLGFKEDTQYF. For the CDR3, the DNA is TGTGCCAGCAGCTTAGGGTTTAAGGAAGATACGCAGTATTTT.

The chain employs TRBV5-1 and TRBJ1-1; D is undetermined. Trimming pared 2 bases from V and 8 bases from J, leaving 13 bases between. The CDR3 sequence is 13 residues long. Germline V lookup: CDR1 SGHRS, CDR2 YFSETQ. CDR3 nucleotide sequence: TGCGCCAGCAGCTTCGACGCCCTGTACGAAGCTTTCTTT. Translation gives CASSFDALYEAFF.

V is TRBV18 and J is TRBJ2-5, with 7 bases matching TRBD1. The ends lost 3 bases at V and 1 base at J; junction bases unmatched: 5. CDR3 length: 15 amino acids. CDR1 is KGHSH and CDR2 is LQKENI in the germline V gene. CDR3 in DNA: TGTGCCAGCTCACCCTATACAGGGGCCCAAGAGACCCAGTACTTC. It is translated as CASSPYTGAQETQYF. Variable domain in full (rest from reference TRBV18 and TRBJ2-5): NAGVMQNPRHLVRRRGQEARLRCSPMKGHSHVYWYRQLPEEGLKFMVYLQKENIIDESGMPKERFSAEFPKEGPSILRIQQVVRGDSAAYFCASSPYTGAQETQYFGPGTRLLVL.

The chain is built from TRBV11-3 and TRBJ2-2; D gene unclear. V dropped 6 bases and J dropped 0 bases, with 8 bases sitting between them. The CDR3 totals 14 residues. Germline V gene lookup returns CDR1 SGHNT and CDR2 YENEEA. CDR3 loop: CASSLDPNTGELFF. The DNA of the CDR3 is TGTGCCAGCAGTCTCGACCCGAACACCGGGGAGCTGTTTTTT.

CDR3 nucleotides: TGTGCCAGCAGTGAAGCACGGGGGGAGTTGACCGAGCAGTACTTC. It codes for CASSEARGELTEQYF. The rearrangement joins TRBV2 to TRBJ2-7; 7 bases agree with TRBD2. This CDR3 is built from 15 residues. Unmatched junction bases numbered 8, after V lost 0 bases and J lost 6 bases. The germline V gene encodes CDR1 SNHLY and CDR2 FYNNEI.

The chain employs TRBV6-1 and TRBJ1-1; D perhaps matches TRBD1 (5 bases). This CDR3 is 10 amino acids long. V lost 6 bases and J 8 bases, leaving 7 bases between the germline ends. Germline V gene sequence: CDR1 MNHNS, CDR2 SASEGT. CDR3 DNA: TGTGCCAGCAGACGGGGGGAAGCTTTCTTT. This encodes CASRRGEAFF.

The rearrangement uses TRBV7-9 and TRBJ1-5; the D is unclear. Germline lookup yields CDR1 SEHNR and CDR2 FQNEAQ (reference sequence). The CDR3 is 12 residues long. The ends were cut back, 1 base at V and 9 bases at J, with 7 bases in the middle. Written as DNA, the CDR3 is TGTGCCAGCAGCTTAGTGGGTGGGCCCCAGCATTTT. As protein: CASSLVGGPQHF.

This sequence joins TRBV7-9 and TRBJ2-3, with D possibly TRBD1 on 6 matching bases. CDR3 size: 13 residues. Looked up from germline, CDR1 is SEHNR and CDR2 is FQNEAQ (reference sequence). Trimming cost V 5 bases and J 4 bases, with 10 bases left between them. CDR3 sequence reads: CASSPKGADTQYF. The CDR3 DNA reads TGTGCCAGCAGCCCCAAGGGGGCAGATACGCAGTATTTT.

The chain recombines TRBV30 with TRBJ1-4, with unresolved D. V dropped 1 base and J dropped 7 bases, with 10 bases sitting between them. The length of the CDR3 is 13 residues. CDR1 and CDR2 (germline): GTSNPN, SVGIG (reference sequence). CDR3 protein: CAWSGGLSEKLFF. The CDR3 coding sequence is TGTGCCTGGAGTGGGGGATTGAGTGAAAAACTGTTTTTT. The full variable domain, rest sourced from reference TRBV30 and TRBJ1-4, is SQTIHQWPATLVQPVGSPLSLECTVEGTSNPNLYWYRQAAGRGLQLLFYSVGIGQISSEVPQNLSASRPQDRQFILSSKKLLLSDSGFYLCAWSGGLSEKLFFGSGTQLSVL.

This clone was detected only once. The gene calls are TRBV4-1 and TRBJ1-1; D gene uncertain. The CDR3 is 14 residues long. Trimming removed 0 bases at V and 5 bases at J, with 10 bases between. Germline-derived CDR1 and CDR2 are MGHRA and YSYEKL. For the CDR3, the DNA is TGCGCCAGCAGCCAAGATGACGGAGGTACTGAAGCTTTCTTT. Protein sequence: CASSQDDGGTEAFF.